This T cell receptor beta chain was documented in a study of cytomegalovirus exposure and HLA in healthy donors. Whole-study results and caveats: The study had only CMV serostatus as immune exposure information. Later on, a genetic analysis was performed. It linked a missense variant in DCLRE1C with V- and J-gene trimming of TCR beta.

The PCR had 60 Vbeta and 13 Jbeta primers. Generated by immunoSEQ multiplex PCR, the TCRdb table keeps only in-frame clones and is missing some. The sample carries roughly 220,000 clones, 70% to 80% recorded once. Germline assignment: CDR1 SGHRS and CDR2 YFSETQ. The CDR3 consists of 15 residues. Trimming took 0 bases from V and 6 from J, leaving 12 bases between them. Comment on this clone: Its antigen is unidentified.

This receptor was identified in a woman under 40 in good health and CMV-seronegative. The chain combines TRBV5-1 with TRBJ1-4; weak D call: TRBD1 (6 bases). The sample consisted of PBMCs. The CDR3 here is CASSLVVDSDEKLFF. The CDR3 bases are TGCGCCAGCAGCTTGGTGGTGGACAGCGATGAAAAACTGTTTTTT.